Listed below are T cell receptor beta chains from one sample, sequenced in a study of cytomegalovirus exposure and HLA in healthy donors. This table comes from immunoSEQ multiplex PCR, and its TCRdb copy is limited to in-frame clones, with some not included. Of roughly 150,000 clones listed, approximately 80% were seen once; the top ten hold approximately 6.1%. The material sequenced was PBMCs. The receptors derive from a man aged 30 to 45 in good health and CMV-seropositive. The CDR3 runs from the conserved cysteine through the conserved F or W. The order of the fields is J gene, clone size, V gene, D gene, CDR3 DNA, CDR3 protein. D genes are given only for firm matches. The size field is filled for only some rows; it gives once, few, many or a size class.

j_gene: TRBJ2-7
abundance: -
v_gene: TRBV18
d_gene: TRBD1
CDR3nt: TGTGCCAGCTCACCGCAGGGTCGACGGGGCGGGACAGGGTTATACGAGCAGTACTTC
CDR3aa: CASSPQGRRGGTGLYEQYF

j_gene: TRBJ2-1
abundance: few
v_gene: TRBV27
d_gene: TRBD1
CDR3nt: TGTGCCAGCAGTTTATGGCCCATGCCGGGACAGTACAATGAGCAGTTCTTC
CDR3aa: CASSLWPMPGQYNEQFF

j_gene: TRBJ2-1
abundance: few
v_gene: TRBV5-1
d_gene: -
CDR3nt: TGCGCCAGCAGCTTGATCGTGCAGGGGTCCTACAATGAGCAGTTCTTC
CDR3aa: CASSLIVQGSYNEQFF

j_gene: TRBJ2-5
abundance: -
v_gene: TRBV2
d_gene: TRBD2
CDR3nt: TGTGCCAGCATCCGAGCGGGAGGTTTTGAGACCCAGTACTTC
CDR3aa: CASIRAGGFETQYF

j_gene: TRBJ1-6
abundance: -
v_gene: TRBV19
d_gene: -
CDR3nt: TGTGCCGGACAGAGCTCCTATAATTCACCCCTCCACTTT
CDR3aa: CAGQSSYNSPLHF

j_gene: TRBJ2-7
abundance: -
v_gene: TRBV19
d_gene: TRBD2
CDR3nt: TGTGCCAGTAGTATGGCGAGGGAGGGCCAAAACGAGCAGTACTTC
CDR3aa: CASSMAREGQNEQYF

j_gene: TRBJ2-7
abundance: -
v_gene: TRBV21-1
d_gene: -
CDR3nt: TGTGCCAGCAGCAATATGCGGGACTACCCCTACGAGCAGTACTTC
CDR3aa: CASSNMRDYPYEQYF

j_gene: TRBJ1-6
abundance: -
v_gene: TRBV30
d_gene: TRBD1
CDR3nt: TGTGCCTGGACCCTCGGACAGGGAAATTCACCCCTCCACTTT
CDR3aa: CAWTLGQGNSPLHF

j_gene: TRBJ2-5
abundance: -
v_gene: TRBV30
d_gene: TRBD2
CDR3nt: TGTGCCTGGAGTAGCATAGCGGGGGCTCAAGAGACCCAGTACTTC
CDR3aa: CAWSSIAGAQETQYF

j_gene: TRBJ2-1
abundance: -
v_gene: TRBV5-1
d_gene: TRBD2
CDR3nt: TGCGCCAGCAGCCTGGAACCGGGACTAGCGTTCGATGAGCAGTTCTTC
CDR3aa: CASSLEPGLAFDEQFF

j_gene: TRBJ1-1
abundance: few
v_gene: TRBV19
d_gene: -
CDR3nt: TGTGCCAGTAGTTCCAGGACTGAAGCTTTCTTT
CDR3aa: CASSSRTEAFF

j_gene: TRBJ2-7
abundance: -
v_gene: TRBV2
d_gene: TRBD2
CDR3nt: TGTGCCAGCAGCCCGACTAGCGGGTATTCCTACGAGCAGTACTTC
CDR3aa: CASSPTSGYSYEQYF

j_gene: TRBJ1-6
abundance: -
v_gene: TRBV2
d_gene: TRBD1
CDR3nt: TGTGCCAGCAGTGGGGACAGGGGGTCTTCACCCCTCCACTTT
CDR3aa: CASSGDRGSSPLHF

j_gene: TRBJ1-3
abundance: -
v_gene: TRBV28
d_gene: -
CDR3nt: TGTGCCAGCAGTCCGGGCCAGGGATATGGAAACACCATATATTTT
CDR3aa: CASSPGQGYGNTIYF

j_gene: TRBJ2-4
abundance: -
v_gene: TRBV6-5
d_gene: TRBD1
CDR3nt: TGTGCCAGCAGTTTGGGACAGGGCGGCAAAAACATTCAGTACTTC
CDR3aa: CASSLGQGGKNIQYF

j_gene: TRBJ2-7
abundance: few
v_gene: TRBV6-1
d_gene: TRBD2
CDR3nt: TGTGCCAGCACCCCCCAGACTAGCGGGTACGAGCAGTACTTC
CDR3aa: CASTPQTSGYEQYF

j_gene: TRBJ1-5
abundance: few
v_gene: TRBV7-2
d_gene: -
CDR3nt: TGTGCCAGCAGCTTAGCGCAAAGCCTCAATCAGCCCCAGCATTTT
CDR3aa: CASSLAQSLNQPQHF

j_gene: TRBJ2-7
abundance: few
v_gene: TRBV9
d_gene: -
CDR3nt: TGTGCCAGCAGCGTAGGAGGAGGGACCTACGAGCAGTACTTC
CDR3aa: CASSVGGGTYEQYF

j_gene: TRBJ1-4
abundance: -
v_gene: TRBV4-3
d_gene: -
CDR3nt: TGCGCCAGCAGCCAAGATAGAGGAGGGGCCGAAAAACTGTTTTTT
CDR3aa: CASSQDRGGAEKLFF

j_gene: TRBJ1-1
abundance: -
v_gene: TRBV5-4
d_gene: -
CDR3nt: TGTGCCAGCAGCTTCCGGGGAGGCAACACTGAAGCTTTCTTT
CDR3aa: CASSFRGGNTEAFF

j_gene: TRBJ2-1
abundance: -
v_gene: TRBV5-5
d_gene: -
CDR3nt: TGTGCCAGCAGCTTGGGGAACTTAGCCGGTGAGCAGTTCTTC
CDR3aa: CASSLGNLAGEQFF

j_gene: TRBJ1-2
abundance: -
v_gene: TRBV6-6
d_gene: -
CDR3nt: TGTGCCAGCAGTTCGGACAGTAACTATGGCTACACCTTC
CDR3aa: CASSSDSNYGYTF

j_gene: TRBJ2-5
abundance: -
v_gene: TRBV28
d_gene: -
CDR3nt: TGTGCCAGCAGTCCCCAAGTGGCGGCAGCTCAAGAGACCCAGTACTTC
CDR3aa: CASSPQVAAAQETQYF

j_gene: TRBJ2-7
abundance: once
v_gene: TRBV6-5
d_gene: TRBD1
CDR3nt: TGTGCCAGCACCAATAGCAGGGGGCATTGGGAGCAGTACTTC
CDR3aa: CASTNSRGHWEQYF

j_gene: TRBJ2-3
abundance: -
v_gene: TRBV5-6
d_gene: TRBD1
CDR3nt: TGTGCCAGCAGCTTGGGCAGGGGGCGGGATACGCAGTATTTT
CDR3aa: CASSLGRGRDTQYF

j_gene: TRBJ1-5
abundance: -
v_gene: TRBV7-9
d_gene: TRBD1
CDR3nt: TGTGCCAGCAGCTTAGGCGAGACAGGGACTCAGCCCCAGCATTTT
CDR3aa: CASSLGETGTQPQHF

j_gene: TRBJ2-4
abundance: -
v_gene: TRBV5-1
d_gene: TRBD2
CDR3nt: TGCGCCAGCAGCTTGGCCGAAGCGGGGGGGGATTTAGCCAAAAACATTCAGTACTTC
CDR3aa: CASSLAEAGGDLAKNIQYF

j_gene: TRBJ2-7
abundance: -
v_gene: TRBV27
d_gene: TRBD2
CDR3nt: TGTGCCAGCAGTTTACTAGCGGGGGACTTCTACGAGCAGTACTTC
CDR3aa: CASSLLAGDFYEQYF

j_gene: TRBJ2-1
abundance: few
v_gene: TRBV6-5
d_gene: -
CDR3nt: TGTGCCAGCAGTTACAGCCATAGCCCCTACAATGAGCAGTTCTTC
CDR3aa: CASSYSHSPYNEQFF

j_gene: TRBJ1-4
abundance: few
v_gene: TRBV5-4
d_gene: -
CDR3nt: TGTGCCAGCAGCTCATTAACAGGGATCAATGAAAAACTGTTTTTT
CDR3aa: CASSSLTGINEKLFF

j_gene: TRBJ1-1
abundance: -
v_gene: TRBV27
d_gene: -
CDR3nt: TGTGCCAGCAGTTTATTTAGGGGCACTGAAGCTTTCTTT
CDR3aa: CASSLFRGTEAFF

j_gene: TRBJ2-5
abundance: -
v_gene: TRBV28
d_gene: TRBD2
CDR3nt: TGTGCCAGCACCCCAGGGGCTAGCGGGAGGGCGGGAGAGACCCAGTACTTC
CDR3aa: CASTPGASGRAGETQYF

j_gene: TRBJ1-4
abundance: -
v_gene: TRBV6-1
d_gene: -
CDR3nt: TGTGCCAGCAGGGAACCCTGCAGTGCAACTAATGAAAAACTGTTTTTT
CDR3aa: CASREPCSATNEKLFF

j_gene: TRBJ1-1
abundance: -
v_gene: TRBV28
d_gene: TRBD1
CDR3nt: TGTGCCAGCAGTCTGACAGGGGAGAACACTGAAGCTTTCTTT
CDR3aa: CASSLTGENTEAFF

j_gene: TRBJ2-7
abundance: -
v_gene: TRBV11-3
d_gene: -
CDR3nt: TGTGCCAGCAGCTTAAGTTCTCAGGGGAACTCCTACGAGCAGTACTTC
CDR3aa: CASSLSSQGNSYEQYF

j_gene: TRBJ2-3
abundance: -
v_gene: TRBV7-2
d_gene: TRBD1
CDR3nt: TGTGCCAGCAGCTTACCCGGGACAGTCACAGATACGCAGTATTTT
CDR3aa: CASSLPGTVTDTQYF

j_gene: TRBJ2-3
abundance: few
v_gene: TRBV7-2
d_gene: TRBD2
CDR3nt: TGTGCCAGCAGCTCACCCTATGCGGGGGGTAGGGATACGCAGTATTTT
CDR3aa: CASSSPYAGGRDTQYF

j_gene: TRBJ1-5
abundance: once
v_gene: TRBV30
d_gene: -
CDR3nt: TGTGCCTGGACTCGGGGGGCTGGCAATCAGCCCCAGCATTTT
CDR3aa: CAWTRGAGNQPQHF

j_gene: TRBJ1-5
abundance: -
v_gene: TRBV7-2
d_gene: -
CDR3nt: TGTGCCAGCAGCTTAGTTACAGGGTACAATCAGCCCCAGCATTTT
CDR3aa: CASSLVTGYNQPQHF

j_gene: TRBJ2-7
abundance: -
v_gene: TRBV9
d_gene: TRBD1
CDR3nt: TGTGCCAGCAGCCTGGACAGGGGGGGGGCCTACGAGCAGTACTTC
CDR3aa: CASSLDRGGAYEQYF

j_gene: TRBJ2-7
abundance: -
v_gene: TRBV2
d_gene: TRBD1
CDR3nt: TGTGCCGACGGACAGGGGTCCTACGAGCAGTACTTC
CDR3aa: CADGQGSYEQYF